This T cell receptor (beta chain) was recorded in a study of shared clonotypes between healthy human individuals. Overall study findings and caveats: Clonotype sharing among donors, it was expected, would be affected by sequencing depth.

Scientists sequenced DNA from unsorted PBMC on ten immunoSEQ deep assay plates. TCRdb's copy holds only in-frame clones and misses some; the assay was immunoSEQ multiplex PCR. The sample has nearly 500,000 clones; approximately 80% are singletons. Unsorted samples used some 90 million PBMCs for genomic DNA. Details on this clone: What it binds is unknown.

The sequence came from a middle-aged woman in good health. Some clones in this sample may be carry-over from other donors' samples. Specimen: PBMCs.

CDR3: CASSPFGASYSNQPQHF. The CDR3, as DNA: TGTGCCAGCAGCCCTTTCGGGGCCTCGTATAGCAATCAGCCCCAGCATTTT. The chain uses TRBV7-8 and TRBJ1-5, with TRBD1 as a possible D gene (5 bases). Between the trimmed V and J ends, which lost 5 bases and 0 bases, there was a span of 17 bases. This CDR3 has 17 residues. Germline V gene data show CDR1 as SGHVS and CDR2 as FQNEAQ.